This TCR beta chain was profiled in a study of blood T cell repertoires in COVID-19. Study as a whole: The samples span acute and convalescent COVID-19 from the United States, Italy and Spain. Sample material is recorded as cDNA or gDNA derived from T cells, B-cell-depleted T cells, or PBMCs.

Authors' methods: Scientists estimated how many nucleated cells there were by amplifying reference gene primers. This table comes from immunoSEQ multiplex PCR, and its TCRdb copy is limited to in-frame clones, with some not included. The D gene and trimming were derived from the DNA, and the V and J assignments and clone size from that table. The profile covers more than 75,000 clones, with more than 75% appearing a single time and more than 14% taken by the ten largest. CDR3 length: 15 residues. V was trimmed by 2 bases and J by 5 bases, leaving 11 bases between them. CDR1 KGHDR and CDR2 SFDVKD come from the germline V gene.

V usage is TRBV24-1 and J usage is TRBJ2-2; D is perhaps TRBD1 (6 bases). Source material: peripheral blood. The TCR was taken from a woman between 65 and 79 years old with acute or convalescent COVID-19. The CDR3 bases are TGTGCCACCAGTGATTGGAAAGGGGGTACCGGGGAGCTGTTTTTT. Protein sequence: CATSDWKGGTGELFF.